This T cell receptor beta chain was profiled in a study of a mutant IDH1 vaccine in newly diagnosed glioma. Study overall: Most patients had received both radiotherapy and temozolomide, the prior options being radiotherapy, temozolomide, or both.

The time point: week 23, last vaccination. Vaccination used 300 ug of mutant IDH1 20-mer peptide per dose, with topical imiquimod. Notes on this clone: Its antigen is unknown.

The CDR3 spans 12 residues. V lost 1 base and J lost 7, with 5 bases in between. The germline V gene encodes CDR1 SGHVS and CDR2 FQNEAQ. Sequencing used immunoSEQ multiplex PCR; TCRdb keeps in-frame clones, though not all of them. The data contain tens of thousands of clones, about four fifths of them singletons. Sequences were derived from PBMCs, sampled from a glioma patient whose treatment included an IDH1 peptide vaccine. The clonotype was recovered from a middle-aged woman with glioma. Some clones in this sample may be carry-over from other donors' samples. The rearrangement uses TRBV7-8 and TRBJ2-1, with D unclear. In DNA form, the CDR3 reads TGTGCCAGCAGCTTAGAATTGAATGAGCAGTTCTTC. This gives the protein CASSLELNEQFF.